The 14 T cell receptor beta chains below were found in one sample sequenced in a study of T cells in Graves' hyperthyroidism and ophthalmopathy. Authors of the study amplified TCR beta CDR3 regions from RNA transcripts. First-round RT-PCR of the TCR CDR3 relied on the HTBI primer set. Each CDR3 protein gets one entry after TCRdb re-called the multiplex PCR reads with MiXCR. Of some 300,000 distinct CDR3 sequences in the sample, 13% were seen once. Sequenced: blood. These receptors came from a woman aged 25 to 45 with Graves' hyperthyroidism that later progressed to Graves' ophthalmopathy.

This clonotype has a count of ten or more. The J gene is TRBJ2-3, the V gene TRBV7-3, with D hard to call. V lost 5 bases to trimming and J lost 4 bases, with 7 bases between them. Per germline, CDR1 SGHTA and CDR2 FQGTGA. The length of the CDR3 is 12 residues. In DNA, the CDR3 is TGTGCCAGCAGCAAAGTAGCAGATACGCAGTATTTT. It encodes CASSKVADTQYF.

This clonotype was detected ten times or more. The rearrangement links TRBV7-3 to TRBJ2-5; 8 positions agree with TRBD1. The CDR3 length is 14 residues. V lost 5 bases to trimming and J lost 4 bases; unmatched junction nucleotides: 6. CDR1 SGHTA and CDR2 FQGTGA come from the germline V gene. Written as DNA, the CDR3 is TGTGCCAGCAGCGGAACAGGGGGAAGAGAGACCCAGTACTTC. It codes for CASSGTGGRETQYF.

The chain has TRBV5-6 and TRBJ2-1; maybe TRBD1 (6 bases). The CDR3 has 14 amino acids. The germline V and J ends were trimmed by 10 bases and 8 bases, with 22 bases remaining between them. The germline V gene encodes CDR1 SGHDT and CDR2 YYEEEE. CDR3 sequence reads: CAGQRTRQGDEQFF. The CDR3 DNA reads as TGTGCCGGACAGAGGACCCGCCAAGGAGATGAGCAGTTCTTC.

There are many counts of this clonotype. The V call is TRBV14, the J call TRBJ2-1; D is perhaps TRBD2 (5 bases). V was clipped by 4 bases and J by 3 bases, with 13 bases between them. CDR1 and CDR2 from the germline V gene are SGHDN and FVKESK. The CDR3 has 15 residues. For the CDR3, the DNA is TGTGCCAGCAGCCGGTTGGACTTAAACTACAATGAGCAGTTCTTC. Translation: CASSRLDLNYNEQFF.

This clonotype was counted many times. The V and J genes are TRBV7-2 and TRBJ2-7, with 11 bases aligning to TRBD1. The CDR3 contains 12 residues. The V and J ends lost 6 bases and 7 bases, in that order; junction bases with no gene match: 2. CDR1 SGHTA and CDR2 FQGNSA come from the germline V gene. CDR3 region: CASRDRGREQYF. As DNA, the CDR3 is TGTGCCAGCAGGGACAGGGGGCGGGAGCAGTACTTC.

This clonotype occurred many times. The chain couples TRBV6-1 to TRBJ2-7; 9 bases are shared with TRBD2. The CDR3 has 16 residues. V was clipped by 9 bases and J by 2 bases; unmatched bases: 14. CDR1 is MNHNS and CDR2 is SASEGT in the germline V gene. The CDR3 DNA sequence: TGTGCCAGGGCTCCTTCGCCGGGACTAGCAACCTACGAGCAGTACTTC. It yields the protein CARAPSPGLATYEQYF.

This clonotype showed up many times. This chain links TRBV5-1 with TRBJ1-2, with D hard to call. V was trimmed by 0 bases and J by 5 bases, leaving 8 bases between them. Germline V gene lookup returns CDR1 SGHRS and CDR2 YFSETQ. This CDR3 is built from 13 residues. The chain's CDR3 is CASSLGADYGYTF. In DNA form, the CDR3 reads TGCGCCAGCAGCTTGGGGGCCGATTATGGCTACACCTTC.

This clonotype was counted at least ten times. This sequence joins TRBV12-3 or TRBV12-4 and TRBJ1-1; D is uncertain. The CDR3 is 14 residues long. Trimming removed 1 base at V and 0 bases at J, with 6 bases between. The CDR3 loop reads CASSLGMMNTEAFF. The CDR3 DNA reads as TGTGCCAGCAGTTTAGGGATGATGAACACTGAAGCTTTCTTT.

This clonotype was recorded many times. The chain uses TRBV28 and TRBJ1-2, with 7 bases identical to TRBD1. The germline V gene has CDR1 MDHEN and CDR2 SYDVKM. V dropped 6 bases and J dropped 5; count of bases not matched to a gene: 6. This CDR3 contains 13 residues. CDR3 in amino acids: CASSRQGYYGYTF. The CDR3 DNA follows: TGTGCCAGCAGCCGACAGGGTTATTATGGCTACACCTTC.

This clonotype has at least ten counts. The CDR3 DNA reads as TGTGCCAGCAGTCACAACAGGGGGTTGTACAATGAGCAGTTCTTC. It specifies CASSHNRGLYNEQFF. The chain joins TRBV28 to TRBJ2-1; 8 positions match TRBD1. Germline CDR1 reads MDHEN; CDR2 reads SYDVKM. Trimming took 5 bases from V and 4 from J; bases not matched to a gene: 7. The CDR3 is 15 residues long.

In this sample, this clonotype turned up a few times. This chain joins TRBV20-1 and TRBJ2-1; D is undetermined. Trimming removed 0 bases from V and 3 bases from J, with 24 bases in between. Germline V gives CDR1 DFQATT, CDR2 SNEGSKA (reference sequence). The CDR3 has 19 amino acids. The CDR3 DNA follows: TGCAGTGCTAGAGATGTAGGCCCTAGGCGAGCGAGCCTCTACAATGAGCAGTTCTTC. This encodes CSARDVGPRRASLYNEQFF.

This clonotype showed up many times. The genes are TRBV6-1 and TRBJ2-5; 7 bases are a match to TRBD1. CDR1 is MNHNS, CDR2 SASEGT, per germline. V lost 5 bases, J lost 13 bases, and 16 bases stayed unmatched. This CDR3 contains 14 residues. The CDR3 nucleotides read TGTGCCAGCAGTCTACTCACCGGGACAGTGGTTATGTACTTC. This sequence encodes CASSLLTGTVVMYF.

This chain links TRBV7-9 with TRBJ2-1, with 12 bases aligning to TRBD2. Per the germline V gene, CDR1 is SEHNR and CDR2 is FQNEAQ (reference sequence). With V trimmed by 1 base and J by 8 bases, 6 bases remained unmatched. There are 16 residues in the CDR3. DNA for the CDR3: TGTGCCAGCAGCTTAGGACTAGCGGGAGTTAATCATGAGCAGTTCTTC. As protein: CASSLGLAGVNHEQFF.

This clonotype was counted at least ten times. The V call is TRBV18, the J call TRBJ1-3; D is possibly TRBD1 (6 bases). V gave up 4 bases and J gave up 2 bases, with 21 bases separating them. The CDR3 spans 18 residues. Germline lookup yields CDR1 KGHSH and CDR2 LQKENI. CDR3 sequence (DNA): TGTGCCAGCTCACTCTCCGGGACAATCAGTGGTCCTGGAAACACCATATATTTT. Its protein product is CASSLSGTISGPGNTIYF.